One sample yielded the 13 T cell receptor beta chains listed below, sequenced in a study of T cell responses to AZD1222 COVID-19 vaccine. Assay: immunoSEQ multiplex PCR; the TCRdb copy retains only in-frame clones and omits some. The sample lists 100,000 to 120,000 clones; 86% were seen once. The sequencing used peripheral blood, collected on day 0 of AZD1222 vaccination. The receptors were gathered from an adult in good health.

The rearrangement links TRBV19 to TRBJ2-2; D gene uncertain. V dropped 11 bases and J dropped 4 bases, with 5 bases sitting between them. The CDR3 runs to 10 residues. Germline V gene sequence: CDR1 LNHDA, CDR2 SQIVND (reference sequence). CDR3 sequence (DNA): TGTGCCGGTGGCACCGGGGAGCTGTTTTTT. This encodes CAGGTGELFF. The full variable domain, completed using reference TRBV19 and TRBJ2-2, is DGGITQSPKYLFRKEGQNVTLSCEQNLNHDAMYWYRQDPGQGLRLIYYSQIVNDFQKGDIAEGYSVSREKKESFPLTVTSAQKNPTAFYLCAGGTGELFFGEGSRLTVL.

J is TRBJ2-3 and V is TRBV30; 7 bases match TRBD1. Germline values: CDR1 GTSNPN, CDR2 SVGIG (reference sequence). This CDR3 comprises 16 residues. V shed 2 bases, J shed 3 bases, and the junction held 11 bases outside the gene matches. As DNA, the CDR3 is TGTGCCTGGAGTCCATCGCCGGGACAGCATACAGATACGCAGTATTTT. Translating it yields CAWSPSPGQHTDTQYF.

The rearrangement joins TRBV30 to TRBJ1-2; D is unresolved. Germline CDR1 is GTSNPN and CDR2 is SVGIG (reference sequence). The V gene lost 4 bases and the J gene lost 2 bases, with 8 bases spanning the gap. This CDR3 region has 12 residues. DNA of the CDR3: TGTGCCTGGAAAGCTAGGAACTATGGCTACACCTTC. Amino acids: CAWKARNYGYTF.

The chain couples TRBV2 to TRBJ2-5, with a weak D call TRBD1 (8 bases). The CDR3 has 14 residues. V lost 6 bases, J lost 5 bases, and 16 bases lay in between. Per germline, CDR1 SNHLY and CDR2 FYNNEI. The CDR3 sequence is CASRQQGGMETQYF. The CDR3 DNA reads TGTGCCAGCAGGCAACAGGGGGGGATGGAGACCCAGTACTTC.

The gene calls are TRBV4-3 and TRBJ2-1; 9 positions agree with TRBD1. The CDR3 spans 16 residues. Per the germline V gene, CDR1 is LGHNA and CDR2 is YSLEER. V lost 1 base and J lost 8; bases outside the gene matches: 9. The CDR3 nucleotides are TGCGCCAGCAGCCAAGGCGGGTTGGGGGACAGGGATGAGCAGTTCTTC. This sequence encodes CASSQGGLGDRDEQFF.

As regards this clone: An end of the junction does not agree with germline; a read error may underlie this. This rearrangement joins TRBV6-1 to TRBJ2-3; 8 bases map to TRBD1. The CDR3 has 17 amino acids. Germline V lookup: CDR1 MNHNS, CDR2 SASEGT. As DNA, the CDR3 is TGTGCCAGCAGCGAAGCACGACAGGGGAAGAGCACAGATACGCAGTATTTT. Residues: CASSEARQGKSTDTQYF.

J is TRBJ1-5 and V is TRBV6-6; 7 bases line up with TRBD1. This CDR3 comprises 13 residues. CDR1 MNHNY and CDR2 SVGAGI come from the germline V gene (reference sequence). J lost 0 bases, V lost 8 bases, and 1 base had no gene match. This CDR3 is CASDRVSNQPQHF. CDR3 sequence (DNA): TGTGCCAGCGACAGGGTTAGCAATCAGCCCCAGCATTTT.

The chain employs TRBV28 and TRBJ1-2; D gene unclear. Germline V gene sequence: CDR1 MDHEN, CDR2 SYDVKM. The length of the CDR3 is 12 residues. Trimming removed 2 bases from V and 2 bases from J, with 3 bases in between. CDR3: CASSLTNYGYTF. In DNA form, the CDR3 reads TGTGCCAGCAGTTTAACGAACTATGGCTACACCTTC.

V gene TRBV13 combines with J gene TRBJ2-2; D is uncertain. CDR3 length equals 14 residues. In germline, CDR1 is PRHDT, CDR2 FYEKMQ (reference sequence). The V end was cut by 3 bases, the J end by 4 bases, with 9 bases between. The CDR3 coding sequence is TGTGCCAGCAGCTTTAGGATTATCACCGGGGAGCTGTTTTTT. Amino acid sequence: CASSFRIITGELFF.

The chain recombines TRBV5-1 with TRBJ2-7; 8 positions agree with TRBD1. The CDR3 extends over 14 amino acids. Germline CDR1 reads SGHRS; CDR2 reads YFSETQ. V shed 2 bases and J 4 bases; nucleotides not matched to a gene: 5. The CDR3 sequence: CASSFTGGMYEQYF. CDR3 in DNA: TGCGCCAGCAGCTTTACAGGGGGAATGTACGAGCAGTACTTC.

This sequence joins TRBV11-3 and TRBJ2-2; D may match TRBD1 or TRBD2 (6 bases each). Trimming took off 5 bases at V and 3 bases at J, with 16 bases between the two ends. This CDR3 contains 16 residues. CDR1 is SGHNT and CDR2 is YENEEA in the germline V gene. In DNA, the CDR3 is TGTGCCAGCAGCGCCCCAGGGGAGGTCGACACCGGGGAGCTGTTTTTT. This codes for CASSAPGEVDTGELFF. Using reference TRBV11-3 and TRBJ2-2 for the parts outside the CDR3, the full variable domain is EAGVVQSPRYKIIEKKQPVAFWCNPISGHNTLYWYLQNLGQGPELLIRYENEEAVDDSQLPKDRFSAERLKGVDSTLKIQPAELGDSAVYLCASSAPGEVDTGELFFGEGSRLTVL.

The CDR3 DNA reads TGTGCCAGCAGCTTAGGGGGACAGCTCGAGCAGTACTTC. Its protein is CASSLGGQLEQYF. The gene calls are TRBV11-2 and TRBJ2-7, with 7 nucleotides matching TRBD1. The CDR3 runs 13 residues. The ends lost 1 base at V and 6 bases at J; junction bases unmatched: 3. From germline, CDR1 is SGHAT and CDR2 FQNNGV.

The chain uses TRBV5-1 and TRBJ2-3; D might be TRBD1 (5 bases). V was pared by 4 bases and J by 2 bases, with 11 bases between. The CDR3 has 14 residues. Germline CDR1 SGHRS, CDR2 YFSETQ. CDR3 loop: CASSREGATDTQYF. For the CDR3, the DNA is TGCGCCAGCAGCAGGGAAGGGGCCACAGATACGCAGTATTTT.